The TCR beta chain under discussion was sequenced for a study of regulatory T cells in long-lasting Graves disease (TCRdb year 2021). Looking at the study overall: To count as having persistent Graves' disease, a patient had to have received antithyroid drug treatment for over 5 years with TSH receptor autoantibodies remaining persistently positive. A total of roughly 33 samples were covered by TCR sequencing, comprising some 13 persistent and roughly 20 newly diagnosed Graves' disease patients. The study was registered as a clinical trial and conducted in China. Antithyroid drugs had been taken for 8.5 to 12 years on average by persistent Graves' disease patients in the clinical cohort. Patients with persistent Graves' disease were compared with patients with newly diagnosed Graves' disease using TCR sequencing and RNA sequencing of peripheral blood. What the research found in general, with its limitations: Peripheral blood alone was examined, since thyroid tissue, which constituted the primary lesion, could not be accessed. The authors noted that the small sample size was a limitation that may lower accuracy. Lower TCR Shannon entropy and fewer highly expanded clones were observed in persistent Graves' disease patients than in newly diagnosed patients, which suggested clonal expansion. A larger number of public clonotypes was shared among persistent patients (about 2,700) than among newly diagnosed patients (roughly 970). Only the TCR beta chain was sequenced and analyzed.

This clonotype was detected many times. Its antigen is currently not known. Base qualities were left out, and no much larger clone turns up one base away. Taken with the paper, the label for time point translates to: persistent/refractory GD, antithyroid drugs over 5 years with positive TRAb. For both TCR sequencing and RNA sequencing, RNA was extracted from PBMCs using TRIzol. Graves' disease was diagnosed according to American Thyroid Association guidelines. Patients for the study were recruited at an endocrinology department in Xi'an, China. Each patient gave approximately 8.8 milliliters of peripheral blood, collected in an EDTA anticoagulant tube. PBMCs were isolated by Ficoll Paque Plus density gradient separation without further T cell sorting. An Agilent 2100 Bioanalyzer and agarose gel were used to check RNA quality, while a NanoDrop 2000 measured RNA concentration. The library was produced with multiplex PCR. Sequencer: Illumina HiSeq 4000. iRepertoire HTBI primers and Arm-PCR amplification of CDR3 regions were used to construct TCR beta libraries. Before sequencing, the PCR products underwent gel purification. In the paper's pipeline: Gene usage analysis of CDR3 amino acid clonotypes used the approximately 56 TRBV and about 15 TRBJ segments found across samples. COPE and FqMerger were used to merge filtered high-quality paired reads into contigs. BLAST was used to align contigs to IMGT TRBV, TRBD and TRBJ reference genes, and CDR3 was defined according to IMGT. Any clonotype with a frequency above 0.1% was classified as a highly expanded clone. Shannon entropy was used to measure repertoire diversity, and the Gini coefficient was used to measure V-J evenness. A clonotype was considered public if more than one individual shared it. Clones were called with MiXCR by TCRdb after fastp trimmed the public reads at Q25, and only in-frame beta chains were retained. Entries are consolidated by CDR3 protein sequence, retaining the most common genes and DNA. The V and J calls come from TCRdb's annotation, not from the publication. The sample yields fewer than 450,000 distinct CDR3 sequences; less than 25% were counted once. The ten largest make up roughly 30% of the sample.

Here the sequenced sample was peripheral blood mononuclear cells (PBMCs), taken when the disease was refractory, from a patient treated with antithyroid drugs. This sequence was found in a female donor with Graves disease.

The CDR3 reads as follows: CATQRGYNEQFF. At the DNA level, the sequence is TGTGCCACGCAGCGGGGATACAATGAGCAGTTCTTC. In this chain, TRBV28 is recombined with TRBJ2-1, and 7 junction bases match TRBD2. Measured from the cysteine to the phenylalanine, the CDR3 is 12 residues long. Left in the record is the CDR3 DNA by itself, 36 bases read in frame from the first base. The junction shows trimming of 10 bases on V and 4 bases on J, and the gene matches do not reach 4 bases of it. Reading the germline V gene gives CDR1 MDHEN and CDR2 SYDVKM.